Included here is one T cell receptor beta chain sequence, with context. What it binds is not known. Thawed PBMCs were FACS-sorted into unstimulated CD4+CD25+CD127- regulatory T cells, CD4+CD25- non-regulatory cells, CD4 and CD8 cells. Deletions cut 2 bases from V and 0 bases from J, with 9 bases between. Germline V gene data show CDR1 as SNHLY and CDR2 as FYNNEI. This CDR3 contains 15 residues. This specimen comes from a study of Tregs in tolerant kidney transplant recipients. The study, taken as a whole, reports: Tregs expanded with activated donor B cells seemed most donor-specific.

Assay: immunoSEQ multiplex PCR; the TCRdb copy retains only in-frame clones and omits some. This table has some 70,000 clones, around 84% appearing once. The clonotype comes from a human donor in good health. Sample: CD4+ T cells from blood. The rearrangement links TRBV2 to TRBJ2-3; D remains ambiguous. DNA of the CDR3: TGTGCCAGCAGTGAATTGGCGACTAGCACAGATACGCAGTATTTT. Translating it yields CASSELATSTDTQYF.